The 3 T cell receptor beta chains reported below all come from one sample, sequenced in a study of cytomegalovirus exposure and HLA in healthy donors. It was with 60 Vbeta and 13 Jbeta primers that the PCR ran. Repertoires were generated with immunoSEQ multiplex PCR, while TCRdb's copy carries only in-frame clones and drops some. The sample lists about 120,000 clones, approximately 81% occurring once. Sample: PBMCs. The receptors here all came from a woman aged 40 to 50 in good health and CMV-seronegative.

J is TRBJ2-1 and V is TRBV5-4; unclear D gene. Looked up from germline, CDR1 is SGHNT and CDR2 is YYREEE (reference sequence). There are 15 residues in the CDR3. Trimming pared 0 bases from V and 5 bases from J, leaving 12 bases between. The CDR3 region is CASSLAENLNNEQFF. CDR3 nucleotide sequence: TGTGCCAGCAGCTTGGCGGAGAACTTAAACAATGAGCAGTTCTTC.

The chain combines TRBV10-3 with TRBJ1-2, with 8 bases matching TRBD1. CDR1 ENHRY and CDR2 SYGVKD come from the germline V gene. V shed 3 bases, J shed 7 bases, and the junction held 16 bases outside the gene matches. This CDR3 region has 17 residues. As DNA, the CDR3 is TGTGCCATCAGTGACCTCCTGGAACAGGGGGAAAATTTTGGCTACACCTTC. Translation gives CAISDLLEQGENFGYTF.

The chain uses TRBV18 and TRBJ1-3; D is unclear. The length of the CDR3 is 13 residues. Trimming cost V 3 bases and J 8 bases, with 11 bases left between them. Germline CDR1 reads KGHSH; CDR2 reads LQKENI. The CDR3 DNA reads as TGTGCCAGCTCACCCAATCCGGTGGACACCATATATTTT. Its translation: CASSPNPVDTIYF.